This entry concerns a single T cell receptor (beta chain). The specificity of this receptor is unknown. No per-base quality is available; no much larger clone lies one base away. CDR1 SGHAT and CDR2 FQNNGV are derived from the germline V gene. The CDR3 measures 15 amino acids from cysteine to phenylalanine. CDR3 DNA only is kept here, 45 bases in frame from base 1. V is reduced by 0 bases and J by 4 bases, leaving a spacing of 9 bases between them. TCR beta CDR3 regions were amplified from RNA transcripts. For the first round of RT-PCR on the TCR CDR3, the HTBI primer set was used together with the Qiagen OneStep RT-PCR kit. A second multiplex PCR round built the libraries, followed by size selection and purification. Sequencing of the libraries was done on an Illumina HiSeq2000 using paired-end 100 bp reads. As for the original processing: Raw data were processed with SOAPnuke, discarding reads with adapters, uncalled bases, mean Phred below 15, or no exact constant-primer or identifier match. High-quality paired reads were merged using COPE v1.2.5, and each unique nucleotide sequence was defined as a clonotype. MiTCR v1.1 was used to align clonotypes to the IMGT TRBV, TRBD and TRBJ reference segments. Only V-J combinations with frequency above 0.0001, covering about 99% of repertoires, were analysed. A TCS score was defined as the ratio of F50 (clonal expansion) to E x V (chaos), with BLOSUM62-based TCRdist applied between CDR3 peptides within each V-J. Welch's t-statistics and random forest reduced 514 V-J features to roughly 13, which were used in a naive Bayes classifier (R e1071). TCRdb reprocessing: public reads trimmed at Q25 with fastp, clones called with MiXCR, in-frame beta chains kept. Every distinct CDR3 protein forms one entry, paired with its most common genes and DNA. TCRdb assigned the V and J calls; the authors' analysis was not used. In all, the sample holds some 530,000 distinct CDR3 sequences, and roughly 23% of those were seen once. In total, the top ten clones hold about 49% of the sample.

Moderately to severely active disease, a Clinical Activity Score of at least 3, a NOSPECS grade of at least 4, and a duration under 3 months were present in ophthalmopathy patients. Any patient with an uncontrolled infection, another autoimmune disease, pregnancy or lactation was excluded. Diagnoses relied on clinical symptoms, serum thyroxine and TRAb, thyroid ultrasound and orbital computed tomography. PBMCs were separated from 8 to 10 ml of fresh peripheral blood using Ficoll-Paque density gradient centrifugation. Trizol reagent was used to extract total RNA, and RNA quality was then checked on an Agilent 2100 Bioanalyzer. This specimen belongs to a study of T cells in Graves' hyperthyroidism and ophthalmopathy (dated by TCRdb to the late 2010s). About the full investigation: Peripheral blood was sampled at the time of initial diagnosis, prior to any treatment. To identify distinguishing TCR V-J signatures, a discovery cohort of about 100 patients was used, comprising 43 with Graves' ophthalmopathy and some 60 with stable Graves' hyperthyroidism. Whether ophthalmopathy could be predicted prospectively was tested in an independent validation cohort made up of some 20 hyperthyroidism patients plus 17 patients who later progressed to ophthalmopathy. The approximately 95 discovery patients were divided at random into training and test sets in a 7:3 ratio. Thyroid tissue and blood T-cell repertoires from six Graves' hyperthyroidism patients were also compared in the study. After blood sampling, hyperthyroidism patients were treated with methimazole at a starting dose of 30 mg daily, and ophthalmopathy patients were treated with high-dose intravenous methylprednisolone. The paper reports TCR Vbeta CDR3 sequencing of some 140 peripheral blood samples: approximately 41 ophthalmopathy, some 80 hyperthyroidism and around 17 progressor patients. What the research found in general, with its limitations: Most expanded thyroid clonotypes (frequency above 0.001) were also detected in blood, suggesting blood repertoires may reflect thyroid immune responses. In validation, the model predicted progression to ophthalmopathy a median of around 6.5 months before onset, with about 64% sensitivity and 72.22% specificity. A model built on a 13 V-J signature distinguished ophthalmopathy from stable hyperthyroidism, reaching about 89% sensitivity and around 82% specificity in cross-validation and 80%/75% in testing. Sample size was not statistically predetermined, and investigators were not blinded to group allocation.

Sequencing was performed on blood. This receptor was obtained from an older woman with Graves' ophthalmopathy. The chain is made from TRBV11-2 and TRBJ2-2; the D gene remains uncertain. The nucleotides are TGTGCCAGCAGCTTAGAGGGTCAGTTCACCGGGGAGCTGTTTTTT. Its product reads: CASSLEGQFTGELFF.